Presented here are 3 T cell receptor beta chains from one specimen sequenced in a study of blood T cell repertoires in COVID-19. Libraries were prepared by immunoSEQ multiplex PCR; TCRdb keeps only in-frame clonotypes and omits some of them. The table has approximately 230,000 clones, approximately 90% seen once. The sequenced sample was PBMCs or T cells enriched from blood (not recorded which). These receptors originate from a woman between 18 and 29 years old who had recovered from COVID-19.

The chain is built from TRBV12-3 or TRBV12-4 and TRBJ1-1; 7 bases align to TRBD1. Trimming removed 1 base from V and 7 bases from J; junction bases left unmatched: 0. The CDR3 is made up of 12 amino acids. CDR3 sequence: CASSLGQGEAFF. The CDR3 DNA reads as TGTGCCAGCAGTTTAGGACAGGGTGAAGCTTTCTTT.

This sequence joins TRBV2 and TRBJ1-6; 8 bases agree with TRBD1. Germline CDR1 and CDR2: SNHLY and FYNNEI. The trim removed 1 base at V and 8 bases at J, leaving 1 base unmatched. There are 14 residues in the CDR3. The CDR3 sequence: CASSEGQGYSPLHF. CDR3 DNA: TGTGCCAGCAGTGAAGGACAGGGGTATTCACCCCTCCACTTT.

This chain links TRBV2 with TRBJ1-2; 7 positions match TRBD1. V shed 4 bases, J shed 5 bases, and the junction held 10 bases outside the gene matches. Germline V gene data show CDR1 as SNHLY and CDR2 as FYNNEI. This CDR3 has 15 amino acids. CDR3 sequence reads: CASSGPDRASYGYTF. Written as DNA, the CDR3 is TGTGCCAGCAGTGGACCTGACAGGGCGTCTTATGGCTACACCTTC. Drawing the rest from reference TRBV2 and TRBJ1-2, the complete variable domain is EPEVTQTPSHQVTQMGQEVILRCVPISNHLYFYWYRQILGQKVEFLVSFYNNEISEKSEIFDDQFSVERPDGSNFTLKIRSTKLEDSAMYFCASSGPDRASYGYTFGSGTRLTVV.